Shown below are 14 T cell receptor beta chains from a single sample sequenced in a study of PD-1 blockade in mismatch repair-deficient tumors. Using immunoSEQ multiplex PCR, the repertoire was profiled, and TCRdb retains in-frame clones only, with some absent. The data show 120,000 or so clones, about 85% seen once. This specimen was peripheral blood, taken 44 weeks after starting pembrolizumab. Every receptor here comes from an adult with mismatch repair-deficient cancer.

The V gene is TRBV20-1, the J gene TRBJ1-3; D is unresolved. The CDR3 covers 11 residues. The germline V gene encodes CDR1 DFQATT and CDR2 SNEGSKA (reference sequence). Trimming removed 6 bases at V and 4 bases at J, with 7 bases between. CDR3 region: CSAYEGNTIYF. Written as DNA, the CDR3 is TGCAGTGCGTACGAAGGAAACACCATATATTTT.

The chain joins TRBV7-9 to TRBJ2-3; 12 bases agree with TRBD2. J gave up 2 bases and V 4 bases, and 10 bases lay outside the gene matches. The CDR3 sequence is 18 residues long. Germline loops: CDR1 SEHNR, CDR2 FQNEAQ (reference sequence). This CDR3 reads CASSSTSGSRRVTDTQYF. The CDR3, as DNA: TGTGCCAGCAGCTCGACTAGCGGGAGCCGAAGAGTCACAGATACGCAGTATTTT.

The J gene is TRBJ1-1, the V gene TRBV11-2; TRBD1 matches 8 bases. The V gene's germline CDR1 is SGHAT and CDR2 FQNNGV. The junction had 4 bases not matched to a gene; V was cut back by 3 bases and J by 4 bases. The CDR3 is made up of 14 amino acids. The CDR3 DNA reads TGTGCCAGCAGCTTCGAAACAGGGGGCACTGAAGCTTTCTTT. Translated: CASSFETGGTEAFF. The entire variable domain, with the rest obtained from reference TRBV11-2 and TRBJ1-1, is as follows: EAGVAQSPRYKIIEKRQSVAFWCNPISGHATLYWYQQILGQGPKLLIQFQNNGVVDDSQLPKDRFSAERLKGVDSTLKIQPAKLEDSAVYLCASSFETGGTEAFFGQGTRLTVV.

This clone was seen a few times. The rearrangement joins TRBV4-3 to TRBJ2-7; no firm D call. Per the germline V gene, CDR1 is LGHNA and CDR2 is YSLEER. The CDR3 is made up of 15 amino acids. V was cut by 0 bases and J by 0 bases, with 9 bases left in between. The CDR3 region is CASSQDRRVSYEQYF. The CDR3 region has the DNA TGCGCCAGCAGCCAAGACCGACGGGTCTCCTACGAGCAGTACTTC.

This rearrangement joins TRBV4-3 to TRBJ2-3; 14 bases align to TRBD2. CDR1 LGHNA and CDR2 YSLEER come from the germline V gene. V lost 4 bases, J lost 2 bases, and 8 bases stayed unmatched. This CDR3 comprises 18 residues. DNA of the CDR3: TGCGCCAGCAGCCGAGGACTAGCGGGAGGAATCGCCACAGATACGCAGTATTTT. Protein product: CASSRGLAGGIATDTQYF.

The rearrangement joins TRBV7-2 to TRBJ2-1, with TRBD1 as a possible D gene (7 bases). This CDR3 has 16 residues. The V and J ends lost 5 bases and 3 bases respectively, with 17 bases between them. Germline V lookup: CDR1 SGHTA, CDR2 FQGNSA. Here the CDR3 DNA reads TGTGCCAGCAGCGCGGTCCGGGGGACAGACTACAATGAGCAGTTCTTC. This sequence encodes CASSAVRGTDYNEQFF.

The J gene is TRBJ1-3, the V gene TRBV7-8; perhaps TRBD1 as D (6 bases). Deletions cut 6 bases from V and 2 bases from J, with 14 bases between. The CDR3 length is 15 residues. From germline, CDR1 is SGHVS and CDR2 FQNEAQ. CDR3 DNA: TGTGCCAGCAGAGGGGGGTCGGGTGCTGGAAACACCATATATTTT. It specifies CASRGGSGAGNTIYF. Complete variable domain (other parts from reference TRBV7-8 and TRBJ1-3): GAGVSQSPRYKVAKRGQDVALRCDPISGHVSLFWYQQALGQGPEFLTYFQNEAQLDKSGLPSDRFFAERPEGSVSTLKIQRTQQEDSAVYLCASRGGSGAGNTIYFGEGSWLTVV.

Worth noting for this clone: Different DNA sequences within this sample yield the same CDR3. The genes are TRBV5-1 and TRBJ2-1; weak D call: TRBD2 (5 bases). V lost 4 bases, J lost 5 bases, and 13 bases lay in between. CDR1 and CDR2 (germline): SGHRS, YFSETQ. This CDR3 is 14 amino acids long. The CDR3 DNA is TGCGCCAGCAGCCTCGGGCTGCGGGACAATGAGCAGTTCTTC. Its translation: CASSLGLRDNEQFF.

This clone was found once. The chain employs TRBV7-8 and TRBJ2-4; tentative D call: TRBD2 (6 bases). The CDR3 is made up of 16 amino acids. V dropped 2 bases and J dropped 3 bases, with 14 bases sitting between them. CDR1 and CDR2 (germline): SGHVS, FQNEAQ. The CDR3 region is CASSLLGGVSKNIQYF. CDR3 nucleotides: TGTGCCAGCAGCTTATTGGGGGGTGTAAGCAAAAACATTCAGTACTTC.

This clone has just a few counts. This sequence joins TRBV27 and TRBJ2-7; either TRBD1 or TRBD2 may fit D (5 bases each). The V and J ends lost 6 bases and 4 bases respectively, with 13 bases between them. CDR3 length equals 13 residues. Germline values: CDR1 MNHEY, CDR2 SMNVEV (reference sequence). In nucleotides, the CDR3 is TGTGCCAGCAGCTTCGGGACCGCGTACGAGCAGTACTTC. Protein sequence: CASSFGTAYEQYF.

This chain connects TRBV7-6 to TRBJ2-2; 9 bases match TRBD2. The CDR3 has 16 residues. J was trimmed by 6 bases and V by 5 bases; bases with no gene match: 10. Germline V gene sequence: CDR1 SGHVS, CDR2 FNYEAQ. Written as DNA, the CDR3 is TGTGCCAGCAGCATCATAGCGGGAGAGGGGTCCGGGGAGCTGTTTTTT. Its protein product is CASSIIAGEGSGELFF.

V gene TRBV27 combines with J gene TRBJ1-5, with 10 bases matching TRBD1. Germline V CDR1 and CDR2: MNHEY, SMNVEV (reference sequence). Trimming took 1 base from V and 4 from J; bases not matched to a gene: 1. The CDR3 is made up of 15 amino acids. The CDR3 region has the DNA TGTGCCAGCAGTTTATGGGGACAGGGGAATCAGCCCCAGCATTTT. Translating gives CASSLWGQGNQPQHF.

A single count supports this clone. The J gene is TRBJ1-3, the V gene TRBV19; D ambiguous. Germline V gives CDR1 LNHDA, CDR2 SQIVND (reference sequence). The ends were cut back, 5 bases at V and 0 bases at J, with 5 bases in the middle. The CDR3 is 13 residues long. CDR3: CASSSSSGNTIYF. The CDR3 DNA follows: TGTGCCAGTAGTTCGTCCTCTGGAAACACCATATATTTT.

The genes are TRBV7-3 and TRBJ2-1, with 7 bases matching TRBD2. CDR1 is SGHTA, CDR2 FQGTGA, per germline. With V trimmed by 2 bases and J by 3 bases, 1 base remained unmatched. This CDR3 is built from 14 residues. The CDR3, as DNA: TGTGCCAGCAGCTTAGCGGGGGACTACAATGAGCAGTTCTTC. It codes for CASSLAGDYNEQFF. Variable domain in full (rest from reference TRBV7-3 and TRBJ2-1): GAGVSQTPSNKVTEKGKYVELRCDPISGHTALYWYRQSLGQGPEFLIYFQGTGAADDSGLPNDRFFAVRPEGSVSTLKIQRTERGDSAVYLCASSLAGDYNEQFFGPGTRLTVL.